This T cell receptor beta chain was found in a study of regulatory T cells in long-lasting Graves disease. Sample time point: newly diagnosed GD, antithyroid drugs for less than 3 months. Preparation of the TCR library used RNA extracted from PBMCs. This CDR3 region has 16 residues. Germline lookup yields CDR1 MDHEN and CDR2 SYDVKM. V lost 2 bases and J lost 1, with 12 bases in between. For TCR beta, libraries came from iRepertoire HTBI primers and Arm-PCR of CDR3 regions. TCRdb itself ran the multiplex PCR reads through MiXCR, one entry per CDR3 protein. The sample shows more than 400,000 distinct CDR3 sequences, around 15% of them seen only once. This sample was shared with a second study, whose subject was T cells in Graves' hyperthyroidism and ophthalmopathy. Turning to that study: The diagnostic basis comprised clinical symptoms, serum thyroxine and TRAb, thyroid ultrasound and orbital computed tomography.

Sequenced material: peripheral blood mononuclear cells (PBMCs), taken at new diagnosis, from a patient treated with antithyroid drugs. The chain links TRBV28 to TRBJ2-1, with TRBD2 as a possible D gene (6 bases). This clonotype originated in a woman aged 30 to 39 with Graves disease. This CDR3 is CASSLPRGTSYNEQFF. In nucleotides, the CDR3 is TGTGCCAGCAGTTTACCCCGGGGGACGTCCTACAATGAGCAGTTCTTC.